These T cell receptor beta chains were read from a single sample in a study of T-cell reconstitution after alpha-beta-depleted transplantation in children. MiXCR, run by TCRdb on the PCR reads, gives a single entry per CDR3 protein. The table has around 200,000 distinct CDR3 sequences, 6.5% to 7.5% seen once; the top ten hold over 2.5%. This sample comprised PBMCs from the stem cell graft donor, obtained from the stem cell graft. Receptors originate from a human donor who donated a stem cell graft to a child with Wiskott-Aldrich syndrome. The CDR3 runs from the conserved cysteine through the conserved F or W. Size is omitted from some rows. Given values are once, few, many or a class for expanded clones.

v_call,clone_size,j_call,cdr3_aa
TRBV12-3/TRBV12-4,few,TRBJ1-2,CASSLPGGALGGYTF
TRBV29-1,many,TRBJ2-1,CSVETGDEQFF
TRBV7-6,many,TRBJ2-1,CASSLGLAGAHEQFF
TRBV12-3/TRBV12-4,many,TRBJ1-4,CASRTTGGDEKLFF
TRBV7-8,NA,TRBJ2-7,CASSSGTGYEQYF
TRBV7-2,NA,TRBJ2-1,CASRADSSSYNEQFF
TRBV11-3,many,TRBJ2-1,CASSVMGSYNEQFF
TRBV20-1,few,TRBJ1-2,CSARDLQRINYGYTF
TRBV5-1,many,TRBJ2-7,CASSSVGTGANEQYF
TRBV20-1,many,TRBJ2-7,CSARTQGPDEQYF
TRBV5-1,NA,TRBJ2-2,CASSVSANTGELFF
TRBV10-3,few,TRBJ1-1,CAIRRASRDTEAFF
TRBV7-9,many,TRBJ2-2,CASSPARGSATGELFF
TRBV10-1,many,TRBJ2-1,CASSGITYNEQFF
TRBV6-5,few,TRBJ1-5,CASSYLGQSNQPQHF
TRBV2,NA,TRBJ2-3,CASRTNGDTQYF
TRBV15,many,TRBJ1-1,CATSRDPGQGDTEAFF
TRBV12-3/TRBV12-4,many,TRBJ1-3,CASSLLPGGSGNTIYF
TRBV5-1,NA,TRBJ2-7,CASSLAGVSAGAYEQYF
TRBV24-1,NA,TRBJ2-2,CATSDPRQANTGELFF
TRBV20-1,many,TRBJ2-2,CSARGAGELFF
TRBV30,NA,TRBJ2-4,CAWTTSGRGLAKNIQYF
TRBV7-2,many,TRBJ1-3,CASSLPGSGNTIYF
TRBV5-1,many,TRBJ2-5,CASSFGQGETQYF
TRBV30,many,TRBJ2-1,CAWSSLAGGRYNEQFF
TRBV28,few,TRBJ2-3,CASTLTSGRPDTQYF
TRBV3-1,few,TRBJ2-6,CACSQETSFILSGANVLTF
TRBV20-1,many,TRBJ1-2,CSARPEGFRGYTF
TRBV20-1,many,TRBJ2-7,CSAYRGPEGYEQYF